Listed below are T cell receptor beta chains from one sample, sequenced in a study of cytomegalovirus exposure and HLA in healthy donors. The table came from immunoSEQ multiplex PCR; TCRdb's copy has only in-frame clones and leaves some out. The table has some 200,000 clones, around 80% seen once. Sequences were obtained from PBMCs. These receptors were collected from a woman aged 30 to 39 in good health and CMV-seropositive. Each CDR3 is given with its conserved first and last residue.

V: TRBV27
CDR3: CASSPREQGGTGELFF

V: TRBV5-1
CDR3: CASSLAEEGERQPQHF

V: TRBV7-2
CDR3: CASSLAAGGTDTQYF

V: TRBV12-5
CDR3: CASGSSNNQPQHF

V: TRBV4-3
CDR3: CASSQGGAGTLVLSEQFF

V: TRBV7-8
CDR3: CASSLAPGVGTEAFF

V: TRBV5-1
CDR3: CASRRQGSGANVLTF

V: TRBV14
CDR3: CASSQGTSPSKAFF

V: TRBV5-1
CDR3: CASSLVGVGTEAFF

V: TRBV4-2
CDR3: CASSQDDRGNYGYTF

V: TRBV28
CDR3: CASSWDRATYEQYF

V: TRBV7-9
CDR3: CASSLATRYGYTF

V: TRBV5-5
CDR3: CASSPDPRALKGYGYTF

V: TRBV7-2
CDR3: CASSSGTSGHNEQFF

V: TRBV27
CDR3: CASSSGQPNSPLHF

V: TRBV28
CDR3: CASGGVNGANVLTF

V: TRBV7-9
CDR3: CASSFSINQPQHF

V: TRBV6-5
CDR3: CASSLTGTYGYTF

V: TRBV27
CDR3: CASSFSREPIYGYTF

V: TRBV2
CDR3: CASTPERGGDTQYF

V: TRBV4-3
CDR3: CASSRGRRLNEQFF

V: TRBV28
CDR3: CASSDFEAFF

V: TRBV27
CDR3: CASKWGQGAYEQFF

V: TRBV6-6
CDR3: CASSSTGLGTEAFF

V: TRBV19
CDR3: CASRNPLPNMPQHF

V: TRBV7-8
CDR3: CASSLALRPTGTSYGYTF

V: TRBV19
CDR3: CATLGGPNEKLFF

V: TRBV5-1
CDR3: CASSSFLGGTDTQYF

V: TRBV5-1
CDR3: CASSLGQGYPYEQYF

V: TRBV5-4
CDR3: CASSKTTSGPTYEQYF

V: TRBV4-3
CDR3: CASSQSGQNQETQYF

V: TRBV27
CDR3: CASSLSRVENQPQHF

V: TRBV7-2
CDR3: CASSLARQREQYF

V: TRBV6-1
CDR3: CASSEAWQGRGGYTF

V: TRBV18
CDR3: CASSPLSQGNTEAFF

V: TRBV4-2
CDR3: CASSQDLGGYYEQYF

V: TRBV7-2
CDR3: CASSLGFSGMNTEAFF

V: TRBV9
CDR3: CASSPGVAGISNEQFF

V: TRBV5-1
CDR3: CASTQRTSGRSAGEQYF

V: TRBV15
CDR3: CATSRTYRHEQYF

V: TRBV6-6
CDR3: CASSSPAKGRGGYTF

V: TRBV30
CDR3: CAWERGTGSVAFF

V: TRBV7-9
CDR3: CASSLEGAEAFF

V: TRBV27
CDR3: CASSYRDRGPNTEAFF

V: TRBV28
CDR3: CASSLRGNTYNEQFF

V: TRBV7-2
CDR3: CASSYRREIGGELFF

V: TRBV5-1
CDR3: CASSFSAPLGEQYF

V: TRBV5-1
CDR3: CASSLAKPNTGSHEQYF

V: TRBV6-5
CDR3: CASSNRQGVNTEAFF

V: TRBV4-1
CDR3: CASSQVLRGRTYEQYF

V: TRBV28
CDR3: CASSPGTGGEQFF

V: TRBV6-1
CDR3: CATRRLALAKNIQYF

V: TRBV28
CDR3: CASSPPARGQFGVGYTF

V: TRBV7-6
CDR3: CASSLDGGYPPDGYTF

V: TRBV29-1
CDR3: CSATGTVYNEQFF

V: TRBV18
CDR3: CASSPRTDLNYGYTF

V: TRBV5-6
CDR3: CASSSLTGGYGYTF

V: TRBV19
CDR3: CASSGVGGYNEQFF